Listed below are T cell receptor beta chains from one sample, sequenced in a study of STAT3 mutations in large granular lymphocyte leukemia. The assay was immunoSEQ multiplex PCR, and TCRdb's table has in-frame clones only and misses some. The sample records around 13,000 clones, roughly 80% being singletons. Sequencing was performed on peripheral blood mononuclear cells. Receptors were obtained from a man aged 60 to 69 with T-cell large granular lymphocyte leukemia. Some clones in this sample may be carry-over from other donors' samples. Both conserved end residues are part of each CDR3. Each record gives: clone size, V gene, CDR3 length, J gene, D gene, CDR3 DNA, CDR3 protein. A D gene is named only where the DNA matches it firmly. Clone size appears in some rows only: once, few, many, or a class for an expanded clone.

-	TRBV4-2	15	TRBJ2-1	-	TGTGCCAGCAGCCAAGACTGGGACTTCGACAATGAGCAGTTCTTC	CASSQDWDFDNEQFF
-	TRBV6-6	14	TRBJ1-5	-	TGTGCCAGCAGTTCCACAGGGTGGGCTCAGCCCCAGCATTTT	CASSSTGWAQPQHF
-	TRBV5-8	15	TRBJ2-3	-	TGTGCCAACTCCGGGGGTGGTCTCAACACAGATACGCAGTATTTT	CANSGGGLNTDTQYF
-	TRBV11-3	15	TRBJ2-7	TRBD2	TGTGCCAGCAGCTTTACAACTAGCGACTCCTACGAGCAGTACTTC	CASSFTTSDSYEQYF
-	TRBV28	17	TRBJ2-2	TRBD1	TGTGCCAGCAGTTTGTGGGGATTGGACAGGGGGCCCGGGGAGCTGTTTTTT	CASSLWGLDRGPGELFF
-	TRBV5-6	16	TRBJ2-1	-	TGTGCCAGCAGCTTCGGCCCGACCGGGTCCTACAATGAGCAGTTCTTC	CASSFGPTGSYNEQFF
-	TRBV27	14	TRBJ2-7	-	TGTGCCAGCTCCGGACTTTCCAGCTCCTACGAGCAGTACTTC	CASSGLSSSYEQYF
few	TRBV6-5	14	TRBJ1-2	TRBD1	TGTGCCAGCAGTTACTCCGACAGGGTTGATGGCTACACCTTC	CASSYSDRVDGYTF
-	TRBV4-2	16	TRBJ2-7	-	TGTGCCAGCAGCCAAGGGGGTTCGGGACTCCTCTACGAGCAGTACTTC	CASSQGGSGLLYEQYF
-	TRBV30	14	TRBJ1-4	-	TGTGCCTGCAAACCGGGACGCTTGGCGGAAAAACTGTTTTTT	CACKPGRLAEKLFF
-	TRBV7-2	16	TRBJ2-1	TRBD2	TGTGCCAGCAGCCCGCCGGGACTAGCGTTCTACAATGAGCAGTTCTTC	CASSPPGLAFYNEQFF
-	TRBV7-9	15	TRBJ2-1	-	TGTGCCAGCAGTTTCAGGGGGGGCTCCTACAATGAGCAGTTCTTC	CASSFRGGSYNEQFF
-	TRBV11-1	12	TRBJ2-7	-	TGTGCCAGCAGCTTAGCCCGGGACAAAAAGTACTTC	CASSLARDKKYF
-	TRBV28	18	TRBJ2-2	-	TGTGCCAGCACCCCCTGGGAGGACCGTAATCCGAACACCGGGGAGCTGTTTTTT	CASTPWEDRNPNTGELFF
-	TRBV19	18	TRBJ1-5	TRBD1	TGTGCCAGTAGTTCGACGATTAACAGGGGGTCTAGCAATCAGCCCCAGCATTTT	CASSSTINRGSSNQPQHF
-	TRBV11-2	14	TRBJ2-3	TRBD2	TGTGCCAGCAGCGTTGGGACTAACACAGATACGCAGTATTTT	CASSVGTNTDTQYF
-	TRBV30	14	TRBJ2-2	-	TGTGCCTGGAGTACCGGGAGTGTAACCGGGGAGCTGTTTTTT	CAWSTGSVTGELFF
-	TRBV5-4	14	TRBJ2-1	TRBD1	TGTGCCAGCACTGGGACAGGGGGGAGAGGTGAGCAGTTCTTC	CASTGTGGRGEQFF
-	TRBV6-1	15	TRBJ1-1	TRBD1	TGTGCCAGCAATCCCAGGGGGCAGGGGAACACTGAAGCTTTCTTT	CASNPRGQGNTEAFF
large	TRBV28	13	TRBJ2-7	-	TGTGCCAGCAGCCTGAGTGGGGCACGGGAGCAGTACTTC	CASSLSGAREQYF
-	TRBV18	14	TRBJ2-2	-	TGTGCCAGCTCACCAGGGAGGAACACCGGGGAGCTGTTTTTT	CASSPGRNTGELFF
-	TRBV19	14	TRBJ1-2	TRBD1	TGTGCCAGTAGAACCAGGGGGGGCTTCGGCGGCTACACCTTC	CASRTRGGFGGYTF
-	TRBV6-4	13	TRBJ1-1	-	TGTGCCAGCAGTGACCGGGCGAACACTGAAGCTTTCTTT	CASSDRANTEAFF
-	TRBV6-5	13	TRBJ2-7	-	TGTGCCAGCAGCTGGCGTGAATCCTACGAGCAGTACTTC	CASSWRESYEQYF
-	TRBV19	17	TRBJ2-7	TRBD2	TGTGCCAGTAGTATGGCTAGCGGGGGTAGAATTACCTACGAGCAGTACTTC	CASSMASGGRITYEQYF
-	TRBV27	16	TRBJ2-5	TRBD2	TGTGCCAGCAGTTTAGAGGGAGGGCCTGGGAGGGAGACCCAGTACTTC	CASSLEGGPGRETQYF
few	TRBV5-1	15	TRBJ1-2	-	TGCGCCAGCAGCTTGGTTCCGGGATCCGACTATGGCTACACCTTC	CASSLVPGSDYGYTF
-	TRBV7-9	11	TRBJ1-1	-	TGTGCCAGCGAAAGGTACACTGAAGCTTTCTTT	CASERYTEAFF
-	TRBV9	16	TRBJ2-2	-	TGTGCCAGCAGCCCCGCCGTCTGGGGGTTTGAGGGGGAGCTGTTTTTT	CASSPAVWGFEGELFF
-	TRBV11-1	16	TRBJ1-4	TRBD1	TGTGCCAGCAGCCAGACATTTCAGGGGGCGGATGAAAAACTGTTTTTT	CASSQTFQGADEKLFF
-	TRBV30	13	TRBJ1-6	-	TGTGCCTGGAGTGACTCCCGGCGTTCACCCCTCCACTTT	CAWSDSRRSPLHF
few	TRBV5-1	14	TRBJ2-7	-	TGCGCCAGCAGCTTGGCGGGGCAGGGTTACGAGCAGTACTTC	CASSLAGQGYEQYF
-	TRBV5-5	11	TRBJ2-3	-	TGTGCCAGCAGCTTGAGAGATACGCAGTATTTT	CASSLRDTQYF
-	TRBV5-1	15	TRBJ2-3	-	TGCGCCAGCAGCTTTGGCAACCCTAGCACAGATACGCAGTATTTT	CASSFGNPSTDTQYF
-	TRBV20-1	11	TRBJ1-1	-	TGCAGTGCTAGTCGGACAGCTGAAGCTTTCTTT	CSASRTAEAFF
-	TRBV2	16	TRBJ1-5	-	TGTGCCAGCAGTTACGGACAGCCAAATAGCAATCAGCCCCAGCATTTT	CASSYGQPNSNQPQHF
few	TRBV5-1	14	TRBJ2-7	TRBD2	TGCGCCAGCACTGGACTAGCGGGATCCTACGAGCAGTACTTC	CASTGLAGSYEQYF
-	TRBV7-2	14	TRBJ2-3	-	TGTGCCAGCATCCATGGACAAAGCACAGATACGCAGTATTTT	CASIHGQSTDTQYF
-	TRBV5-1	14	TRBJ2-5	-	TGCGCCAGCAGCCACCGGGACACGGAGGAGACCCAGTACTTC	CASSHRDTEETQYF
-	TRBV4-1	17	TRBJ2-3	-	TGCGCCAGCAGCCAAGACCCAGGGGGGCGGAGCACAGATACGCAGTATTTT	CASSQDPGGRSTDTQYF
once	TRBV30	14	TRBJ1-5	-	TGTGCCTGGAGAGCGCGAGGGCAGGGACAGCCCCAGCATTTT	CAWRARGQGQPQHF
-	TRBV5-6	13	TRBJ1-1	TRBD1	TGTGCCAGCAGCTTCGACAGGGGAGTTAAAGCTTTCTTT	CASSFDRGVKAFF
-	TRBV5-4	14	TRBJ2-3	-	TGTGCCAGCACCCCCGGAGGGGGCACAGATACGCAGTATTTT	CASTPGGGTDTQYF
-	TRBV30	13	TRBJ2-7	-	TGTGCCTGGAGTGGGGCAGACTCCTACGAGCAGTACTTC	CAWSGADSYEQYF
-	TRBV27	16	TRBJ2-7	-	TGTGCCAGCAGTTTAGAGGGCAGTCCTAGCTCCTACGAGCAGTACTTC	CASSLEGSPSSYEQYF
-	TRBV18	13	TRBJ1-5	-	TGTGCCAGCTCACCCCCCAGCTTGTGGCCCCAGCATTTT	CASSPPSLWPQHF
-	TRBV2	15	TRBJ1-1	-	TGTGCCAGCATCGACGGGCTTCTGGTGGATACTGAAGCTTTCTTT	CASIDGLLVDTEAFF